The 10 T cell receptor beta chains in this list originate from one sample, sequenced in a study of cytomegalovirus exposure and HLA in healthy donors (dated by TCRdb to 2016 to 2017). Library prep was done by the immunoSEQ multiplex PCR assay. A mixture of 60 forward primers for TCR Vbeta segments and 13 reverse primers for TCR Jbeta segments was used in the multiplex PCR. TCRdb retrieved this table from immuneACCESS and kept in-frame rearrangements only. Not all clones are present; in checked studies, unresolved V genes account for under half, and no reason is known for the remainder. This sample has 200,000 to 250,000 clones in its table, and more than 80% of those were observed once. 2.5% to 3% of the sample comes from the top ten. The sequenced sample consisted of PBMCs. The receptors here all came from a man under 40 in good health and CMV-seronegative.

A few counts support this clone. As DNA, the CDR3 is TGTGCCAGCAGTCCGGACAGCGCGTACTCCTACGAGCAGTACTTC. Protein product: CASSPDSAYSYEQYF. This chain links TRBV28 with TRBJ2-7; a possible D gene is TRBD1 (6 bases). Trimming removed 5 bases at V and 0 bases at J, with 14 bases between. The CDR3 contains 15 residues. Germline loops: CDR1 MDHEN, CDR2 SYDVKM.

CDR3 in amino acids: CASSVDQGSYGYTF. The CDR3 DNA is TGTGCCAGCAGCGTAGACCAGGGTTCCTATGGCTACACCTTC. The gene calls are TRBV9 and TRBJ1-2; D may be TRBD1 (5 bases). The CDR3 is 14 residues long. Germline assignment: CDR1 SGDLS and CDR2 YYNGEE. The V end lost 0 bases, the J end lost 4 bases, and 10 bases lay between the germline ends.

The chain recombines TRBV6-5 with TRBJ2-7; TRBD1 agrees at 8 bases. The CDR3 is 13 amino acids. Losses at the gene ends were 7 bases for V and 5 bases for J; bases not matched to a gene: 7. CDR1 is MNHEY, CDR2 SVGAGI, per germline. CDR3 nucleotide sequence: TGTGCCAGCAATCCAGGGGGCATTGACGAGCAGTACTTC. Translation gives CASNPGGIDEQYF.

The chain uses TRBV28 and TRBJ2-6; D is possibly TRBD1 (6 bases). The CDR3 runs 18 residues. Germline lookup yields CDR1 MDHEN and CDR2 SYDVKM. Between the trimmed V and J ends, which lost 4 bases and 0 bases, there was a span of 16 bases. The CDR3 DNA sequence: TGTGCCAGCAGTTCCCCCCTGGGGGCTGGCTCTGGGGCCAACGTCCTGACTTTC. As protein: CASSSPLGAGSGANVLTF.

The chain recombines TRBV14 with TRBJ1-1; weak D call: TRBD1 (5 bases). Deletions cut 5 bases from V and 5 bases from J, with 18 bases between. CDR1 SGHDN and CDR2 FVKESK come from the germline V gene. There are 15 residues in the CDR3. DNA for the CDR3: TGTGCCAGCAGCATTCGCGGGACTTCTGGGACTGAAGCTTTCTTT. Translating gives CASSIRGTSGTEAFF.

V is TRBV28 and J is TRBJ1-3; the match to TRBD1 covers 10 bases. Trimming at V came to 5 bases and at J to 1 base, leaving 5 bases not matched to a gene. The CDR3 runs 16 residues. From germline, CDR1 is MDHEN and CDR2 SYDVKM. CDR3 in amino acids: CASSRGQGGSGNTIYF. CDR3 bases: TGTGCCAGCAGTAGAGGACAGGGGGGATCTGGAAACACCATATATTTT. Based on the CDR3 plus reference TRBV28 and TRBJ1-3, the full variable domain is DVKVTQSSRYLVKRTGEKVFLECVQDMDHENMFWYRQDPGLGLRLIYFSYDVKMKEKGDIPEGYSVSREKKERFSLILESASTNQTSMYLCASSRGQGGSGNTIYFGEGSWLTVV.

V usage is TRBV19 and J usage is TRBJ2-1; a possible D gene is TRBD1 (6 bases). Trimming shortened V by 6 bases and J by 2 bases, and 11 bases separated the two germline ends. The CDR3 runs 14 residues. Germline V gives CDR1 LNHDA, CDR2 SQIVND (reference sequence). CDR3 coding DNA: TGTGCCAGTAGAAGCAGGGGAACCTACAATGAGCAGTTCTTC. Its protein is CASRSRGTYNEQFF.

The table lists this clone with a few counts. In DNA form, the CDR3 reads TGTGCCAGCAGAAAAGGAGTGAGGGATGATCAGCCCCAGCATTTT. This codes for CASRKGVRDDQPQHF. The gene calls are TRBV2 and TRBJ1-5; D unresolved. The CDR3 is 15 amino acids. Per the germline V gene, CDR1 is SNHLY and CDR2 is FYNNEI. With 6 bases removed from V and 5 bases from J, the gap between germline ends came to 17 bases.

The rearrangement links TRBV7-2 to TRBJ2-7; 7 positions match TRBD1. Losses at the gene ends were 5 bases for V and 3 bases for J; bases not matched to a gene: 7. CDR1 is SGHTA, CDR2 FQGNSA, per germline. This CDR3 is built from 14 residues. This CDR3 is CASSHGDRDYEQYF. The CDR3 DNA is TGTGCCAGCAGCCACGGCGACAGGGACTACGAGCAGTACTTC.

The chain combines TRBV14 with TRBJ2-1, with 11 bases matching TRBD2. The junction had 13 bases not matched to a gene; V was cut back by 0 bases and J by 6 bases. The CDR3 is 19 amino acids. In germline, CDR1 is SGHDN, CDR2 FVKESK. CDR3 nucleotide sequence: TGTGCCAGCAGCCAAGATCCGGGACTAGCGGCGAGGGGGGGCAATGAGCAGTTCTTC. This encodes CASSQDPGLAARGGNEQFF.